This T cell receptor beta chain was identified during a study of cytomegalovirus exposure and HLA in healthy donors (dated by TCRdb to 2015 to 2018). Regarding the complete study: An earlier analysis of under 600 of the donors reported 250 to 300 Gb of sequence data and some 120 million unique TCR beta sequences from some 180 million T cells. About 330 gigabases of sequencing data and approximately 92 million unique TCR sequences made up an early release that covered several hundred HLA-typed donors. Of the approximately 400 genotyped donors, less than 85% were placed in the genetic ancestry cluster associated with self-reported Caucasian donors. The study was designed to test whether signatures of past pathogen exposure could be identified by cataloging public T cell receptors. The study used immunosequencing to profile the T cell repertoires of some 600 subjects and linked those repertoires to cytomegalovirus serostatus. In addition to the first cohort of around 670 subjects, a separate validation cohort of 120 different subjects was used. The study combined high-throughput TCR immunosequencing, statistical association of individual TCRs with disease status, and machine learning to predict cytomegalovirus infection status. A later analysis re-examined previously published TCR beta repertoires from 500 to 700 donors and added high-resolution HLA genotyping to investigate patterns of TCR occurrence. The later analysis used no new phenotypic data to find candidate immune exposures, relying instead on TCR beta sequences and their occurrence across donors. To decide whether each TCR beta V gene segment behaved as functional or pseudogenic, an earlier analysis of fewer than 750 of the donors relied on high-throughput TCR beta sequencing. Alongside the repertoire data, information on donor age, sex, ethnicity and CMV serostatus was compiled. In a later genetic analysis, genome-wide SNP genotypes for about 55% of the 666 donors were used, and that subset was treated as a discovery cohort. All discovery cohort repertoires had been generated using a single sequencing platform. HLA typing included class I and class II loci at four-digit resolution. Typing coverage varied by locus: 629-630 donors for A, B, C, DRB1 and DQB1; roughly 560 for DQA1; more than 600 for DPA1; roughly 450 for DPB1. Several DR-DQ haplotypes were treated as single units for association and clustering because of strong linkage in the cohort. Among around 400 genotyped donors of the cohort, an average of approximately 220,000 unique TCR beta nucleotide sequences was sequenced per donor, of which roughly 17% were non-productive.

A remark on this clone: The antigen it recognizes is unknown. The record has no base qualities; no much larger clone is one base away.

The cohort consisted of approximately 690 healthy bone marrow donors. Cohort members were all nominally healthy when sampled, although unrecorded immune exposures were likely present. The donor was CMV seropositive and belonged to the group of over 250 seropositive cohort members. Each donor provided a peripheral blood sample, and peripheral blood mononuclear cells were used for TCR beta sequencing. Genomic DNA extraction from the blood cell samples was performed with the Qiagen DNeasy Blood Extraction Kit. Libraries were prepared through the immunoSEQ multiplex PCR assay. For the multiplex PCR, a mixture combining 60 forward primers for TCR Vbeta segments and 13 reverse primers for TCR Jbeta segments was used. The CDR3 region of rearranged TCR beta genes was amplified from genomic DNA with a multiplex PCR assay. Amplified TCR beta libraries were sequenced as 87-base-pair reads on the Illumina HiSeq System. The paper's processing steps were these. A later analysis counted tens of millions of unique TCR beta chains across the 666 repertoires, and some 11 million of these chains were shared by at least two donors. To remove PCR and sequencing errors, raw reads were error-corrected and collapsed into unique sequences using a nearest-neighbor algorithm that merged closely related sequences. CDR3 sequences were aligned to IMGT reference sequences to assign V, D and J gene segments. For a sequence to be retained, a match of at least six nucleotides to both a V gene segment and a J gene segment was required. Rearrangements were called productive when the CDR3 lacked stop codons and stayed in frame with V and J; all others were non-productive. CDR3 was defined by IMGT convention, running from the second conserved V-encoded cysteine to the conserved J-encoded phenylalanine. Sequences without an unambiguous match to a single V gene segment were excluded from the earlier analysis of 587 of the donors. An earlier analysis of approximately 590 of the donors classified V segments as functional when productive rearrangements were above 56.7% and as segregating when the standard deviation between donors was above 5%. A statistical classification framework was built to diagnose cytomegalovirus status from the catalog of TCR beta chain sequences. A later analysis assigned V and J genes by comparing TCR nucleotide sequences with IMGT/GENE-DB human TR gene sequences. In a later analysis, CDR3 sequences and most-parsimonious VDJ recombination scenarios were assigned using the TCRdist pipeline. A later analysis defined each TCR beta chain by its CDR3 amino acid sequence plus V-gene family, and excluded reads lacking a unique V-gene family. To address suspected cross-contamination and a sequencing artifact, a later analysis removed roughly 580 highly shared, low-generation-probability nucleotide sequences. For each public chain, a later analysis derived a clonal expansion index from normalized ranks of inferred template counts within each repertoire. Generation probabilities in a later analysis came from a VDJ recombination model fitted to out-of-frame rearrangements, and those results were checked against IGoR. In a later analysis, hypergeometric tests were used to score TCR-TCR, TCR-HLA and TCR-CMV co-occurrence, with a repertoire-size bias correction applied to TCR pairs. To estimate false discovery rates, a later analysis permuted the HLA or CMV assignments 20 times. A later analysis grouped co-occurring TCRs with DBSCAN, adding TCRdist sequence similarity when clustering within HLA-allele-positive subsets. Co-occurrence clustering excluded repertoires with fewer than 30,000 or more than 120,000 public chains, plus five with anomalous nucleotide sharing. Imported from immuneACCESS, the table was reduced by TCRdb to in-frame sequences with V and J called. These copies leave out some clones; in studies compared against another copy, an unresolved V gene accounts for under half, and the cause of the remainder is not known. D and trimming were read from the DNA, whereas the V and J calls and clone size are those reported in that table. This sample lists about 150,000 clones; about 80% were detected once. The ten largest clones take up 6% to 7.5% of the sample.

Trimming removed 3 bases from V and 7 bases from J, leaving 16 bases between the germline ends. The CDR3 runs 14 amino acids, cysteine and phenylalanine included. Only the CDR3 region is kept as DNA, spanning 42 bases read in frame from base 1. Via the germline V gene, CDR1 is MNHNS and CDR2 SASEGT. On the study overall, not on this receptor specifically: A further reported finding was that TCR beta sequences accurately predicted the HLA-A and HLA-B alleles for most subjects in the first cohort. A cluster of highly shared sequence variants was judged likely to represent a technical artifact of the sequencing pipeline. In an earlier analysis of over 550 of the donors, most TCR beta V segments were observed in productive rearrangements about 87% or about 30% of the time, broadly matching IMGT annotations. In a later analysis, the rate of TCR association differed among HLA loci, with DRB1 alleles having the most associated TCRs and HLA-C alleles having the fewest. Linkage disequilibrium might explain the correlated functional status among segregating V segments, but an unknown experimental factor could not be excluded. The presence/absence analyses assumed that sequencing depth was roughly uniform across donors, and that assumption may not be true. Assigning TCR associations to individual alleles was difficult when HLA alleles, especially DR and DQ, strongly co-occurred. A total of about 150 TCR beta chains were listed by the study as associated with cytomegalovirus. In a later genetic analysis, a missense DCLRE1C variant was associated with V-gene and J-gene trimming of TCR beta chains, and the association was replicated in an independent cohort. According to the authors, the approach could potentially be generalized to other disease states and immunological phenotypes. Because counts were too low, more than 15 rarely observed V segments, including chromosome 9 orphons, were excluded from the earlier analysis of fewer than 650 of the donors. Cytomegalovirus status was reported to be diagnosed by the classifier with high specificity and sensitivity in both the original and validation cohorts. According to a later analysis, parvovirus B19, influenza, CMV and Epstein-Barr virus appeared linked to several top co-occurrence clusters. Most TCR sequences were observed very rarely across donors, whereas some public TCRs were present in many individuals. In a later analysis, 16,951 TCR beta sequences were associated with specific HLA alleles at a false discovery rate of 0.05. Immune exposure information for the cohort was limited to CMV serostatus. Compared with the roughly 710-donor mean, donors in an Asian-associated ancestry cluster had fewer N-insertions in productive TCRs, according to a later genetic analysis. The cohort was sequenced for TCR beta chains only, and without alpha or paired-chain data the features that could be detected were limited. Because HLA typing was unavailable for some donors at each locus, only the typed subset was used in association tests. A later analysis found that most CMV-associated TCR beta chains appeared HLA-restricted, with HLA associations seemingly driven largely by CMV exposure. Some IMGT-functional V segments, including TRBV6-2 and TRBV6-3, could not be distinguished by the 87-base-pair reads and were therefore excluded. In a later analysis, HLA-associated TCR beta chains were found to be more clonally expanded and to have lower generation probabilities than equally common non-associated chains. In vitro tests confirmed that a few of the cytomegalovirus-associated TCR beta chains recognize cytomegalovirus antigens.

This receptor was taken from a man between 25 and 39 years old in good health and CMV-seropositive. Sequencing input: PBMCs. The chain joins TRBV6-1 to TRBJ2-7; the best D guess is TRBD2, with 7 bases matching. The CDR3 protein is CASSDGGGAGEQYF. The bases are TGTGCCAGCAGTGATGGTGGGGGGGCAGGAGAGCAGTACTTC.